The 13 T cell receptor beta chains in this list originate from one sample, sequenced in a study of tumor-infiltrating lymphocytes in primary liver carcinoma. Co-extraction of RNA and DNA was performed on roughly 20-34 mg of unsorted bulk tissue. Priming with a constant-region primer yielded TCR beta cDNA from about 480 ng total RNA. Slightly modified ARM-PCR, run as three nested multiplex PCR rounds, produced the TCR beta libraries. Each of the first two PCR rounds ran around 10 cycles with TRBV1-TRBV30 forward and C-beta reverse primers. TCRdb passed the multiplex PCR reads through MiXCR, listing each CDR3 protein once. The table includes approximately 64,000 distinct CDR3 sequences, about two thirds detected once. The sequenced sample was liver tumor tissue from sampling region 4. As for subset: tumor region T4, right-lateral pole. Every receptor here comes from a man in his forties with primary liver carcinoma and hepatitis B virus infection.

Note on this clonotype: A much larger clone is a single base away; this may be a read error. This rearrangement joins TRBV29-1 to TRBJ2-3; 7 positions agree with TRBD1. The germline gives CDR1 SQVTM, CDR2 ANQGSEA. The CDR3 extends over 12 amino acids. The chain's CDR3 is CCVVTGTDMQYF. CDR3 nucleotide sequence: TGCTGCGTTGTTACGGGGACAGATATGCAGTATTTT.

Worth noting for this clonotype: At one boundary the junction diverges from the germline segment, which might be a read error. The chain recombines TRBV5-5 with TRBJ1-1, with 9 bases identical to TRBD1. CDR1 SGHKS and CDR2 YYEKEE come from the germline V gene (reference sequence). The CDR3 runs to 16 residues. The CDR3 protein is CASSLAVGTGRTEAFF. The CDR3 nucleotides read TGTGCGAGCAGCTTGGCCGTGGGGACAGGGAGGACTGAAGCTTTCTTT.

As for this clonotype: No conserved phenylalanine or tryptophan is present at the end of the CDR3, so a read error is the likely explanation. The J gene is TRBJ2-1, the V gene TRBV11-2, with 10 bases matching TRBD2. V was pared by 7 bases and J by 12 bases, with 15 bases of the junction left unmatched. This CDR3 is 15 amino acids long. The germline CDR1 and CDR2 sequences are SGHAT and FQNNGV. CDR3 amino acids: CASIPQREGLGVQFL. The CDR3 coding sequence is TGTGCCAGCATCCCCCAGCGGGAGGGATTGGGTGTGCAGTTCTTA.

Concerning this clonotype: At one end, the junction sequence differs from germline, possibly due to a read error. The chain uses TRBV11-2 and TRBJ2-7, with 9 bases matching TRBD1. CDR3 size: 15 residues. Germline V gene lookup returns CDR1 SGHAT and CDR2 FQNNGV. CDR3 residues: CASSSTGGRRYEKYF. The CDR3 region has the DNA TGTGCCAGCAGCTCAACAGGGGGCCGGAGGTACGAGAAGTACTTC.

For this clonotype: An end of the junction differs from the germline gene, which may be a read error. The CDR3 here is CASSLPYQGPKANEEFF. In DNA, the CDR3 is TGTGCCAGTAGCTTACCATATCAGGGGCCTAAAGCAAATGAGGAGTTCTTC. The chain links TRBV7-9 to TRBJ2-1, with TRBD1 as a possible D gene (6 bases). This CDR3 comprises 17 residues. CDR1 and CDR2 from the germline V gene are SEHNR and FQNEAQ (reference sequence).

About this clonotype: An end of the junction differs from the germline gene, which may be a read error. This chain links TRBV6-2 or TRBV6-3 with TRBJ1-5; unclear D gene. CDR1 and CDR2 (germline): MNHEY, SVGEGT. The CDR3 runs to 14 residues. The CDR3 region has the DNA TGTGCCATCGGTTACTCGGCAGCAATGCAGCCACAGCATTTT. It translates to CAIGYSAAMQPQHF.

Comments on this clonotype: The junction and the germline gene differ at one end; a read error may be behind it. The V call is TRBV10-3, the J call TRBJ1-5; no firm D call. The CDR3 has 14 amino acids. The germline V gene encodes CDR1 ENHRY and CDR2 SYGVKD. The CDR3 coding sequence is TGTGTCATCACTGAGTATGAGGGCGATCAGCCCCGGCATTTT. Its translation: CVITEYEGDQPRHF.

V usage is TRBV6-1 and J usage is TRBJ2-1; 10 bases agree with TRBD1. Germline V gives CDR1 MNHNS, CDR2 SASEGT. The length of the CDR3 is 15 residues. The CDR3 bases are TGTGGCAACAGTGATGGGACAGGGGAATCCAATGAGCAGTTCTTC. This gives the protein CGNSDGTGESNEQFF.

To note about this clonotype: The junction shows a germline mismatch at one end, possibly a read error. The chain joins TRBV11-2 to TRBJ2-6; D may be TRBD1 or TRBD2 (5 bases each). Germline CDR1 is SGHAT and CDR2 is FQNNGV. The CDR3 spans 16 residues. In nucleotides, the CDR3 is TGTGCCAGCAGCTTAGATCCCGGGGCTGGGGTCAACGTCCCGACTTTC. It encodes CASSLDPGAGVNVPTF.

This clonotype was counted a few times. An end of the junction differs from the germline gene, which may be a read error. The rearrangement joins TRBV5-1 to TRBJ2-1, with 10 nucleotides matching TRBD2. This CDR3 comprises 15 residues. Germline V gene sequence: CDR1 SGHRS, CDR2 YFSETQ. The CDR3 DNA follows: TGCGCCAGCAGCTCCACTAGCGGGACGTACAATGGGCAGTTCTTC. This translates into CASSSTSGTYNGQFF.

A word on this clonotype: This may arise from a read error, as a much more abundant clone is one base away. This chain joins TRBV11-1 and TRBJ2-7; no definite D call. Trimming pared 5 bases from V and 3 bases from J, leaving 11 bases between. The germline V gene encodes CDR1 SGHAT and CDR2 FQDESV (reference sequence). The CDR3 is 13 residues long. The chain's CDR3 is CASSLRSGYEQYF. CDR3 bases: TGTGCCAGCAGCCTGCGTTCGGGCTACGAGCAGTACTTC.

As to this clonotype: At one end, the junction sequence differs from germline, possibly due to a read error. The V gene is TRBV11-2, the J gene TRBJ1-2; 8 bases match TRBD1. Germline loops: CDR1 SGHAT, CDR2 FQNNGV. The CDR3 length is 11 residues. CDR3 sequence (DNA): TGTGCCTGCAGCTTAGCAGGGGGCTATACCTTC. It encodes CACSLAGGYTF.

About this clonotype: This may arise from a read error, as a much more abundant clone is one base away. The chain is built from TRBV29-1 and TRBJ2-5, with D possibly being TRBD2 (5 bases). Germline-derived CDR1 and CDR2 are SQVTM and ANQGSEA. The CDR3 sequence is 15 residues long. DNA of the CDR3: TGCAGCGCTGAATCCGCGGCGGGTAAATCGGAGACCCAGTACTTC. Its translation: CSAESAAGKSETQYF.